This section outlines one T cell receptor beta chain sequence together with its context. Its antigen is unknown. V lost 2 bases and J lost 3, with 8 bases in between. Germline V CDR1 and CDR2: KGHSH, LQKENI. The length of the CDR3 is 15 residues. These data come from a study of CD8 T cells in ankylosing spondylitis. Making the TCR beta libraries involved quantitative 5'-RACE with molecular barcodes. TCRdb analysed the 5' RACE reads with MiXCR anew, one entry per CDR3 protein. Among over 700,000 distinct CDR3 sequences listed, around 19% were seen once. General study findings and limits: Some of the motif variants had earlier been found in reactive arthritis patients' fluid and blood. Fewer than 10 highly homologous variants made up a TCR beta motif that seemed to typify ankylosing spondylitis blood.

Specimen: blood, either unsorted or a sorted T cell fraction (not recorded which). The V and J genes are TRBV18 and TRBJ1-6; D unclear. This clonotype originated in a male donor with ankylosing spondylitis. CDR3 residues: CASSPSLDYNSPLHF. The CDR3 DNA reads TGTGCCAGCTCACCATCTCTTGACTATAATTCACCCCTCCACTTT.